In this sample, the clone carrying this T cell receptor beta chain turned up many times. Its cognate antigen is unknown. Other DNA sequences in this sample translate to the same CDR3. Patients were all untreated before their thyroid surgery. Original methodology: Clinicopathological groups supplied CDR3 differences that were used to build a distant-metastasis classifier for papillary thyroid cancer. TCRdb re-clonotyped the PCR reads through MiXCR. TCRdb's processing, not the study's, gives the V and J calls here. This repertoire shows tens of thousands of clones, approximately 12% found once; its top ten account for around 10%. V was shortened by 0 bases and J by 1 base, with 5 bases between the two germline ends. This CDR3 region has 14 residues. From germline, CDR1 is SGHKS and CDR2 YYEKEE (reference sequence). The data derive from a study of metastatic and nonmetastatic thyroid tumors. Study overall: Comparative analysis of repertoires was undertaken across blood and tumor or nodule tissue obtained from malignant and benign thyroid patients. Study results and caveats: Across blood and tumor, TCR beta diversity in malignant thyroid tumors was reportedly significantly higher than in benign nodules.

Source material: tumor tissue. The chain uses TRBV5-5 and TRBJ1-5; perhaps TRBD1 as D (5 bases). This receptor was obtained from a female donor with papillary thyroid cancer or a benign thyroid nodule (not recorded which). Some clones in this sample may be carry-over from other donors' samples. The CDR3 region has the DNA TGTGCCAGCAGCTTGGGGGGGAGCAATCAGCCCCAGCATTTT. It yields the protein CASSLGGSNQPQHF.